This entry concerns a single T cell receptor (beta chain). Antigen: not known. The identical CDR3 is also encoded by other nucleotide sequences in the sample. The germline gives CDR1 SEHNR, CDR2 FQNEAQ (reference sequence). The CDR3 consists of 14 residues. Unmatched junction bases numbered 1, after V lost 1 base and J lost 1 base. The data originate from a study of shared clonotypes between healthy human individuals. Libraries were prepared by immunoSEQ multiplex PCR; TCRdb keeps only in-frame clonotypes and omits some of them. The table records under 1,100,000 clones, approximately 68% of them present only once. Adults of Caucasian background living in Nashville, Tennessee made up all donors. Whole-study findings and limits: Larger estimated richness was generally recorded for naive subsets relative to memory subsets. The study found about 5% of naive CD4 clonotypes shared across several donors. Large depth notwithstanding, sorted-subset sequencing proved incomplete by rarefaction.

This clonotype was obtained from a young man in good health. The chain links TRBV7-9 to TRBJ2-7; 7 bases align to TRBD1. Sequencing was carried out using memory CD4+ T cells sorted from blood. Subset of the sample: CD45RA-negative fraction. The CDR3 here is CASSLGTGSYEQYF. In DNA, the CDR3 is TGTGCCAGCAGCTTAGGGACAGGTTCCTACGAGCAGTACTTC.